These T cell receptor beta chains were read from a single sample in a study of cytomegalovirus exposure and HLA in healthy donors. Sequenced by immunoSEQ multiplex PCR; TCRdb stores in-frame clones only, minus some. This sample carries about 150,000 clones, more than 75% of them seen once, and the ten largest clones take under 15%. The sample taken for sequencing was PBMCs. These receptors were obtained from a woman aged 40 to 55 in good health and CMV-seronegative. CDR3s leave out the opening cysteine and the closing phenylalanine or tryptophan.

J gene,CDR3 length,V gene,CDR3 protein
TRBJ1-3,13,TRBV28,ASSLGGAPGNTIY
TRBJ2-7,14,TRBV7-8,ASSLGWDSKSYEQY
TRBJ2-7,12,TRBV6-5,ASSPGQGEFEQY
TRBJ2-1,13,TRBV10-3,AISKNSGNINEQF
TRBJ1-3,12,TRBV9,ASSVAGSGNTIY
TRBJ2-7,13,TRBV4-2,ASRLNDRGFYEQY
TRBJ2-3,13,TRBV28,ASSTGTGTTDTQY
TRBJ2-3,14,TRBV19,ASSSGGMFRGATQY
TRBJ1-5,12,TRBV19,ASTPGEGVQPQH
TRBJ2-7,12,TRBV5-1,ASSREVEDSEQY
TRBJ2-1,12,TRBV5-1,ASTPGTGGEGQF
TRBJ1-1,10,TRBV11-3,ASSLTDTEAF
TRBJ2-7,11,TRBV15,ATSRDREYEQY
TRBJ1-1,13,TRBV10-3,AISDPGQKNTEAF
TRBJ2-7,10,TRBV11-3,ASSLAPNEQY
TRBJ1-2,15,TRBV5-1,ASSLGDTSTTSYVYT
TRBJ1-2,15,TRBV9,ASSGQQGAVTNYGYT
TRBJ1-1,10,TRBV18,ASSPMTQVAF
TRBJ2-7,17,TRBV5-6,ASSESQTYRGDISYEQY
TRBJ2-7,10,TRBV6-5,VVRSLSYEQY
TRBJ1-2,17,TRBV4-2,ASSHSSPGSGQGGYGYT
TRBJ2-3,15,TRBV19,ASSFHLLAGLTDTQY
TRBJ2-1,13,TRBV7-9,ASSFVVGRGNEQF
TRBJ2-1,13,TRBV6-5,ASRKGEGTYNEQF
TRBJ1-4,12,TRBV5-1,ASSLDSNNEKLF
TRBJ2-7,14,TRBV5-1,ASSLLTAGGTYEQY
TRBJ2-7,11,TRBV5-6,ASSLGQNYEQY
TRBJ2-6,14,TRBV4-3,ASSQDRVSGANVLT
TRBJ1-2,16,TRBV4-1,ASSQDYGGSIINYGYT
TRBJ1-2,12,TRBV14,ASSHGNSRWSYT
TRBJ2-3,16,TRBV9,ASSPAGTSGGVTDTQY
TRBJ2-3,8,TRBV28,ASQKHTQY
TRBJ2-1,15,TRBV2,ASSRTSGRGAYNEQF
TRBJ1-2,10,TRBV7-9,ASSSNRDGYT
TRBJ1-2,10,TRBV19,ASSYAVYGYT
TRBJ1-5,15,TRBV27,ASSPTLTGISNQPQH
TRBJ1-4,14,TRBV5-6,ASSLWAAATNEKLF
TRBJ2-3,12,TRBV11-3,ASSPGGTADTQY
TRBJ1-1,11,TRBV6-1,ASSELKEDKAF
TRBJ1-1,14,TRBV28,ASRRLSEGGGTEAF
TRBJ2-7,10,TRBV28,ASFTRGREQY
TRBJ2-5,14,TRBV5-4,ASSPELAGGQETQY
TRBJ2-1,17,TRBV28,ASSFPLTRQGSSYNEQF
TRBJ2-3,12,TRBV7-3,ASSFTNGRDTQY
TRBJ1-1,13,TRBV19,ASSIDRRGNTEAF
TRBJ2-5,13,TRBV5-1,ASSRRDRERETQY
TRBJ1-2,13,TRBV18,ASSPPGGLNYGYT
TRBJ1-5,13,TRBV4-3,ASSQDRHSNQPQH
TRBJ2-7,13,TRBV27,ASSLTGTGVHEQY
TRBJ1-1,11,TRBV28,ASRINVNTEAF
TRBJ1-4,12,TRBV25-1,ASSGTGGEEKLF
TRBJ1-2,12,TRBV28,ASSLLVGAYGYT
TRBJ1-2,13,TRBV30,AWESGQGIFYGYT